This T cell receptor beta chain originates from a study of a mutant IDH1 vaccine in newly diagnosed glioma. Study-level background: Averaging around 42 years of age, treated patients were about 60% male and approximately 40% female. Patients arrived already treated with radiotherapy, temozolomide, or both, most having had both. Study findings and constraints: Top peripheral T cell clonotype shifts appeared unrelated to pseudoprogression.

Germline assignment: CDR1 SGHTA and CDR2 FQGNSA. Losses at the gene ends were 5 bases for V and 4 bases for J; bases not matched to a gene: 3. The CDR3 has 13 amino acids. TCRdb's table, derived via immunoSEQ multiplex PCR, lists solely in-frame clones and lacks some. The sample records 59,000 or so clones, 80% to 95% being singletons. As regards this clone: No antigen is known for it.

The time point denotes: baseline, week 1 (first vaccination visit). Treatment: pre-vaccination baseline after standard-of-care therapy. Each donor presented with a new WHO grade 3 or 4 astrocytoma that tested IDH1-mutant and showed ATRX loss. The source of this sequence is a man aged 45-65 years with glioma. The material was PBMCs, obtained from a glioma patient treated with radiotherapy, temozolomide or both. This chain uses TRBV7-2 with TRBJ2-7, with 9 nucleotides matching TRBD1. CDR3 region: CASSRDRDYEQYF. The CDR3 DNA sequence: TGTGCCAGCAGCCGGGACAGGGATTACGAGCAGTACTTC.